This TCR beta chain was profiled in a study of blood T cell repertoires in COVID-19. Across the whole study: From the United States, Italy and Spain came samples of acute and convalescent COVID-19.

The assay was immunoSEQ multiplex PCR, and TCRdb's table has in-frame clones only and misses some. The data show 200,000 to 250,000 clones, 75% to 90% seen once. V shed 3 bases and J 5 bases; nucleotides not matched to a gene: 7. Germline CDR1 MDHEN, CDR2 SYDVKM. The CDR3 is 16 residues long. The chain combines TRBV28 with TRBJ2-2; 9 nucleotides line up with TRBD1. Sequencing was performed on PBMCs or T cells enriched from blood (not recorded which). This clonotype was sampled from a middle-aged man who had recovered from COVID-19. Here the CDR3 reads CASSFPGTGLTGELFF. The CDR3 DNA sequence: TGTGCCAGCAGTTTCCCCGGGACAGGGTTGACCGGGGAGCTGTTTTTT.